This T cell receptor beta chain was identified in a study of T-cell memory formation after mild COVID-19. This clonotype appeared a few times. MiXCR was run by TCRdb on the 5' RACE reads, yielding one entry per CDR3 protein. Of roughly 130,000 distinct CDR3 sequences in the sample, roughly 6% were seen once. The CDR3 is 14 residues long. Trimming cost V 2 bases and J 0 bases, with 8 bases left between them. In germline, CDR1 is SGHDT, CDR2 YYEEEE. The sample taken for sequencing was PBMCs or a T cell subset sorted from them (not recorded which). This TCR derives from an adult woman who had mild COVID-19 (a few samples of this study predate the infection). Cell type and time point are not known. This chain connects TRBV5-6 to TRBJ1-2; the D gene is possibly TRBD1 (5 bases). The chain's CDR3 is CASSFARANYGYTF. The CDR3, as DNA: TGTGCCAGCAGCTTCGCCAGGGCTAACTATGGCTACACCTTC.